This TCR beta chain was retrieved from a study of blood T cell repertoires in COVID-19. Study as a whole: PBMCs, B-cell-depleted T cells, or T cells were the source of the cDNA or gDNA that made up the material.

The CDR3 is 15 amino acids. CDR1 is SGHNT and CDR2 is YYREEE in the germline V gene (reference sequence). Deletions cut 4 bases from V and 4 bases from J, with 15 bases between. Repertoires were generated with immunoSEQ multiplex PCR, while TCRdb's copy carries only in-frame clones and drops some. The data contain around 200,000 clones, roughly 78% of them seen just once; the ten biggest clones take up 2.5% to 3.5%. The TCR sequence derives from a woman aged 80 or over with active or convalescent COVID-19. The rearrangement joins TRBV5-4 to TRBJ2-1; perhaps TRBD1 as D (5 bases). The sequenced sample was peripheral blood. The chain's CDR3 is CASSPAEDTYNEQFF. The CDR3 nucleotides are TGTGCCAGCAGCCCCGCCGAGGACACATACAATGAGCAGTTCTTC.